Shown below are 10 T cell receptor beta chains from a single sample sequenced in a study of blood T cell repertoires in COVID-19. Data came from immunoSEQ multiplex PCR; TCRdb stores just in-frame clones and leaves some out. The repertoire holds over 100,000 clones, with 82% as singletons. The sequenced material came from peripheral blood. The receptors come from a man aged 65 to 85 with acute or convalescent COVID-19.

The chain recombines TRBV2 with TRBJ1-4; perhaps TRBD1 as D (5 bases). V was clipped by 10 bases and J by 0 bases, with 12 bases between them. The CDR3 runs to 14 residues. Germline V gene data show CDR1 as SNHLY and CDR2 as FYNNEI. CDR3 sequence (DNA): TGTGCCACCTTCGCGGGGGCAACTAATGAAAAACTGTTTTTT. Its protein is CATFAGATNEKLFF.

The rearrangement links TRBV28 to TRBJ1-4; D not resolved. Trimming left V 4 bases short and J 6 bases short, with 12 bases between. This CDR3 contains 14 residues. The germline CDR1 and CDR2 sequences are MDHEN and SYDVKM. CDR3 residues: CASSSHSGDEKLFF. The CDR3 nucleotides are TGTGCCAGCAGTTCCCACAGCGGCGATGAAAAACTGTTTTTT.

The chain employs TRBV18 and TRBJ1-1, with TRBD1 matching 9 bases. V lost 5 bases and J lost 8; bases outside the gene matches: 3. Germline V gives CDR1 KGHSH, CDR2 LQKENI. This CDR3 has 12 amino acids. This chain's CDR3 is CASSSGTGEAFF. DNA of the CDR3: TGTGCCAGCTCATCCGGGACAGGGGAAGCTTTCTTT.

The chain joins TRBV29-1 to TRBJ2-1; TRBD2 matches at 7 bases. J was trimmed by 3 bases and V by 5 bases; bases with no gene match: 13. This CDR3 region has 16 residues. Germline loops: CDR1 SQVTM, CDR2 ANQGSEA. CDR3 in amino acids: CSVKDFAGGNYNEQFF. The CDR3 DNA reads as TGCAGCGTTAAGGACTTTGCCGGGGGGAACTACAATGAGCAGTTCTTC.

A note on this clone: The junction does not match germline at one end; this may be a read error. The J gene is TRBJ2-2, the V gene TRBV11-2; D perhaps matches TRBD1 (5 bases). The CDR3 is 16 amino acids. Germline CDR1 SGHAT, CDR2 FQNNGV. Here the CDR3 DNA reads TGTGCCAGCACCTTAGGACGGCGCAGGGACACCGGGGAGCTGTTTTTT. Residues: CASTLGRRRDTGELFF.

This chain connects TRBV18 to TRBJ2-7; a possible D gene is TRBD2 (6 bases). Germline CDR1 is KGHSH and CDR2 is LQKENI. V gave up 1 base and J gave up 7 bases, with 14 bases separating them. The CDR3 totals 14 residues. The CDR3 nucleotides read TGTGCCAGCTCACCACTAGCGGAGTTCTCGGAGCAGTACTTC. This gives the protein CASSPLAEFSEQYF.

The rearrangement links TRBV3-1 (or the pseudogene TRBV3-2) to TRBJ1-1; the match to TRBD1 covers 7 bases. Germline trimming cut 4 bases from V and 10 bases from J; bases unmatched to any gene: 9. Looked up from germline, CDR1 is LGHDT and CDR2 is YNNKEL (reference sequence). The CDR3 is 13 amino acids. CDR3 region: CASSLLSRQGAFF. In DNA form, the CDR3 reads TGTGCCAGCAGCCTCTTAAGCCGACAGGGAGCTTTCTTT.

This sequence joins TRBV7-2 and TRBJ1-1; D unclear. The CDR3 runs 14 residues. CDR1 SGHTA and CDR2 FQGNSA come from the germline V gene. V shed 1 base and J shed 4 bases, with 10 bases lying between them. The CDR3 DNA reads TGTGCCAGCAGCTTAGGAGGTGGAGGCACTGAAGCTTTCTTT. Its translation is CASSLGGGGTEAFF.

This clone was counted a few times. The chain couples TRBV28 to TRBJ2-1; TRBD2 aligns across 7 bases. Germline V gene data show CDR1 as MDHEN and CDR2 as SYDVKM. V lost 9 bases, J lost 0 bases, and 11 bases stayed unmatched. The CDR3 runs 16 residues. CDR3 amino acids: CASTTTGRPSYNEQFF. The DNA of the CDR3 is TGTGCCAGTACCACCACCGGGAGGCCCTCCTACAATGAGCAGTTCTTC.

The chain recombines TRBV2 with TRBJ1-2; the D is unclear. Trimming removed 7 bases at V and 4 bases at J, with 7 bases between. The CDR3 loop spans 11 amino acids. Germline V gene data show CDR1 as SNHLY and CDR2 as FYNNEI. The CDR3 is CASTYSYGYTF. Written as DNA, the CDR3 is TGTGCCAGCACCTATAGCTATGGCTACACCTTC.